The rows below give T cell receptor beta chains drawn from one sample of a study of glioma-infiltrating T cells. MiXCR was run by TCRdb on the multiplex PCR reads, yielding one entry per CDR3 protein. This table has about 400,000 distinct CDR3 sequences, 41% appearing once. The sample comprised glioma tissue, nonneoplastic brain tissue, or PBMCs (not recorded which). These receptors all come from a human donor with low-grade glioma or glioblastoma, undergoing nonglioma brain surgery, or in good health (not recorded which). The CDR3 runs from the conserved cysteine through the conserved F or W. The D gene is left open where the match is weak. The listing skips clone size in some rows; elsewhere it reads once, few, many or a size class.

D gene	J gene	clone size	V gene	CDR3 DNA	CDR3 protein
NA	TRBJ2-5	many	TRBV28	TGTGCCACATTCAGGGTGGAGACCCAGTACTTC	CATFRVETQYF
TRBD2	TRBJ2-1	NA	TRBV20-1	TGCAGTGCTAGAGATGGGCGGGGGGTCTACAATGAGCAGTTCTTC	CSARDGRGVYNEQFF
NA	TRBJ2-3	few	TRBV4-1	TGCGCCAGCAGCCAAGGTCCAGGGACAGATACGCAGTATTTT	CASSQGPGTDTQYF
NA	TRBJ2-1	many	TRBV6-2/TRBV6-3	TGTGCCAGCAGTTACTCGATCCACGGGAGCTCCTACAATGAGCAGTTCTTC	CASSYSIHGSSYNEQFF
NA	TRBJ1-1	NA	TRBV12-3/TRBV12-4	TGTGCCAGCAGTGCGGGACCTACCCTCTCTGAAGCTTTCTTT	CASSAGPTLSEAFF
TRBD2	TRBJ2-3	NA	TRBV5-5	TGCGCCAGCAGCACTAGCGGGAGCATCACAGATACGCAGTATTTT	CASSTSGSITDTQYF
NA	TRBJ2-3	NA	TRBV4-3	TGCGCCAGCAGCCAGCACCCCAGGGATACGCAGTATTTT	CASSQHPRDTQYF
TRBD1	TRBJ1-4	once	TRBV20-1	TGCAGTGCTTACCCGACAGGGATTAATGAAAAACTGTTTTTT	CSAYPTGINEKLFF
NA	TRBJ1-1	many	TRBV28	TGTGCCAGCAGCCGAGGGTGGAACACTGAAGCTTTCTTT	CASSRGWNTEAFF
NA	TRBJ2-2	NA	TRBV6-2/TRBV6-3	TGTGCCAGCAGCTTCGGACTTTGGAACACCGGGGAGCTGCTCTTT	CASSFGLWNTGELLF
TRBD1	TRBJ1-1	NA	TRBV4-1	TGCGCCAGCAGCCAGCCAGGGGGCCTGACTGAAGCTTTCTTT	CASSQPGGLTEAFF
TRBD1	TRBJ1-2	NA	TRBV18	TGTGCCAGCTCATCGGACAGGAATAACTATGGCTACACCTTC	CASSSDRNNYGYTF
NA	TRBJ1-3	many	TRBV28	TGTGCCAGCTCCACTACAATGGACGCCACCATATATTTT	CASSTTMDATIYF
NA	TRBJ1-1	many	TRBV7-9	TGTGCCAGCAGCTTCGACAGTAACACTGAAGCTTTCTTT	CASSFDSNTEAFF
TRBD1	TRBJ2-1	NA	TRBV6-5	TGTGCCAGCAGTAACCTTCTTCCGGGACAGAGCTCCTACAGTGAGCAGTTCTTC	CASSNLLPGQSSYSEQFF
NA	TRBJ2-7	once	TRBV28	TGTGCCAGCATAGAGGGGGGCGGCCACGAGAAGTACTTC	CASIEGGGHEKYF
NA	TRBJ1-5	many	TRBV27	TGTGCCAGCAATTCCGTGGGGAGGGACAATCAGCCCCAGCATTTT	CASNSVGRDNQPQHF
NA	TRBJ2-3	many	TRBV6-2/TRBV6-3	TGTGCCAGCAGTTACGACCAGATCGTGGATACGCAGTATTTT	CASSYDQIVDTQYF
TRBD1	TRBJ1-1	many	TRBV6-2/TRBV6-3	TGTGCCAGCAGTTCTCAGGGGGCTGCAACTGAAGCTTTCTTT	CASSSQGAATEAFF
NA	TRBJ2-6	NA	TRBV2	TGTGCCAGCAGTAGGGGGGAAGGGGCCAACGTCCTGACTTTC	CASSRGEGANVLTF
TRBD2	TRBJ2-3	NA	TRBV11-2	TGTGCCAGCAGCTTACTAGCGGGAGTTTTAGATACGCAGTATTTT	CASSLLAGVLDTQYF
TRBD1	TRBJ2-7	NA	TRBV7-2	TGTGCCAGCAGCCCCCTCGGGACAGGCGGCAGCGAGCAGTACTTC	CASSPLGTGGSEQYF
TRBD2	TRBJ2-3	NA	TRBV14	TGTGCCAGCAGCCCTGCCATAGCGGGATTTAGCACAGATACGCAGTATTTT	CASSPAIAGFSTDTQYF
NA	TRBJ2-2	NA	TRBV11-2	TGTGCCAGCAGCCCGATCCACCCGGGTCCCCGGGACACCGGGGAGCTGTTTTTT	CASSPIHPGPRDTGELFF
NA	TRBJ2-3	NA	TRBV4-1	TGCGCCAGCAGCCAAGGAGAGGGTAGAGAGCCCACAGATACGCAGTATTTT	CASSQGEGREPTDTQYF
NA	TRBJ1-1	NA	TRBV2	TGTGCCAGCAGCGACCGGGATATAAGTCCCCGAGCTTTCTTT	CASSDRDISPRAFF
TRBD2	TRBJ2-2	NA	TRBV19	TGTGCCAGCAGGACTAGCGGGAGCTTAAATACCGGGGAGCTGTTTTTT	CASRTSGSLNTGELFF
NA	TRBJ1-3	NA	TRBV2	TGTGCCAGCAGTGAAGTCCGTGGAAACACCATATATTTT	CASSEVRGNTIYF
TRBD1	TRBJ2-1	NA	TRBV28	TGTGCCAGCAATTTCATCCCAGGGGGCTCCTACAATGAGCAGTTCTTC	CASNFIPGGSYNEQFF
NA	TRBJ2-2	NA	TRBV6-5	TGTGCCAGCAGTTACTCGCGGGACTCAGGGGAGCTGTTTTTT	CASSYSRDSGELFF
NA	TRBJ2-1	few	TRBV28	TGTGGATGCAGAGGGATAAGCTCCTACAATGAGCAGTTCTTC	CGCRGISSYNEQFF
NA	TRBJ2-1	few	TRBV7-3	TGTGCCAGCAGCATACTTGCTACCTCCTACAATGAGCAGTTCTTC	CASSILATSYNEQFF
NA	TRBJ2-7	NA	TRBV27	TGTGCCAGCAGTGTTTATGGGCCCGGGGGAGCTTACGAGCAGTACTTC	CASSVYGPGGAYEQYF
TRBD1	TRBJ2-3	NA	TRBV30	TGTGCCTGGAGGACACCGGGACAGACAGATACGCAGTATTTT	CAWRTPGQTDTQYF
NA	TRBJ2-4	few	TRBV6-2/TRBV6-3	TGTGCCAGTGCCCGAACCAAAAACATTCAGTACTTC	CASARTKNIQYF
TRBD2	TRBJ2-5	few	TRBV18	TGTGCCAGCTCACCACAGCGGGAGTTGTTAGAGACCCAGTACTTC	CASSPQRELLETQYF
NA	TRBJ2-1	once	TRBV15	TGTGCCACCATCAGAGATATGGGGTACACTGAGCAGTTCTTC	CATIRDMGYTEQFF
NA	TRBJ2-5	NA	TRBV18	TGTGCCAGCTCACCCTCCGAGGCCCAGTACTTC	CASSPSEAQYF
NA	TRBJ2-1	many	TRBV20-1	TGCAGTGCCATACAGGGCATCCCTTACTACAATGAGCAGTTCTTC	CSAIQGIPYYNEQFF
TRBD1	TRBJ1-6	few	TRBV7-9	TGTGCCAGCAGCTTAGGTACAGGGGTGAATTCACCCCTCCACTTT	CASSLGTGVNSPLHF
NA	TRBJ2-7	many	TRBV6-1	TGTGCCAGCAGATCCACACAGGGTCCCTACGAGCAGTACTTC	CASRSTQGPYEQYF
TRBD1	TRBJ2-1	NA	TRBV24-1	TGTGCCACCAGTGATAGGGACAGGGGGACCTACAATGAGCAGTTCTTC	CATSDRDRGTYNEQFF
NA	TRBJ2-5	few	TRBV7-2	TGTGCCAGCAGCTCCTATAGAGGGGGGCCACTTGAGCAGACCCAGTACTTC	CASSSYRGGPLEQTQYF
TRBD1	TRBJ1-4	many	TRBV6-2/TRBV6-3	TGTGCCAGCAGACTACCGGGACAGCTGTTTAATGAAAAACTGTTTTTT	CASRLPGQLFNEKLFF
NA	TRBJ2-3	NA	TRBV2	TGTGCCAGCACAGGGAGTCGCGCACCAGATGCGCAGTATTTT	CASTGSRAPDAQYF
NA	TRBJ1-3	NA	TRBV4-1	TGCGCCAGCAGCCTTGGGAAGGGAGTCGGGCCTGGAAACACCATATATTTT	CASSLGKGVGPGNTIYF
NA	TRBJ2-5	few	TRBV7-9	TGTGCCAGCAGTTCCCCCCTGACCCGGACGGAGACCCAGTACTTC	CASSSPLTRTETQYF
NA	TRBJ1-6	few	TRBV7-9	TGTGCCAGCAGTTTCCAGGGATCTAATTCACCCCTCCACTTT	CASSFQGSNSPLHF
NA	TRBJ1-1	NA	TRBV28	TGTGCCAGCAGGGGAGGGGGTATTATGAACACTGAAGCTTTCTTT	CASRGGGIMNTEAFF
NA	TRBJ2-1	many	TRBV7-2	TGTGCCAGCAGGTTATACAATGAGCAGTTCTTC	CASRLYNEQFF
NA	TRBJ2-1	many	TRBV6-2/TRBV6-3	TGTGCCAGCGGGAATCGGGGACTGTCCTCCTACAATGAGCAGTTCTTC	CASGNRGLSSYNEQFF
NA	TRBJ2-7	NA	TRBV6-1	TGTGCCAGCAGCCGGGACAACATATCCTACGAGCAGTACTTC	CASSRDNISYEQYF